The 31 T cell receptor beta chains reported below all come from one sample, sequenced in a study of cytomegalovirus exposure and HLA in healthy donors. Vbeta (60) and Jbeta (13) primers were used in the PCR. The assay was immunoSEQ multiplex PCR, and TCRdb's table has in-frame clones only and misses some. This sample has roughly 200,000 clones, with under 85% found just once. The sequenced sample consisted of PBMCs. Source of these receptors: a male donor in good health and CMV-seronegative.

The genes are TRBV10-2 and TRBJ1-5; D might be TRBD1 (5 bases). The CDR3 is 13 amino acids. Germline V gene data show CDR1 as WSHSY and CDR2 as SAAADI. Deletions cut 8 bases from V and 5 bases from J, with 13 bases between. CDR3 loop: CASRGKAYQPQHF. DNA of the CDR3: TGCGCCAGCCGGGGGAAGGCTTATCAGCCCCAGCATTTT.

This clone was detected a few times. V is TRBV11-2 and J is TRBJ1-5, with unresolved D. CDR1 is SGHAT and CDR2 is FQNNGV in the germline V gene. CDR3 length: 14 residues. Between the trimmed V and J ends, which lost 3 bases and 2 bases, there was a span of 8 bases. The CDR3 sequence is CASSLRGGNQPQHF. In DNA, the CDR3 is TGTGCCAGCAGCTTGCGGGGAGGCAATCAGCCCCAGCATTTT.

The V call is TRBV29-1, the J call TRBJ2-2, with 7 bases fitting TRBD1. CDR3 length equals 16 residues. CDR1 is SQVTM and CDR2 is ANQGSEA in the germline V gene. Unmatched junction bases numbered 12, after V lost 4 bases and J lost 4 bases. The CDR3 bases are TGCAGCGTTGCGGTTGGGCAGGGGGAACGCACCGGGGAGCTGTTTTTT. Encoded protein: CSVAVGQGERTGELFF.

CDR3 in amino acids: CASSPSGSVFSEQFF. The CDR3 nucleotides are TGCGCCAGCAGCCCAAGCGGGAGTGTTTTTTCTGAGCAGTTCTTC. The V gene is TRBV5-1, the J gene TRBJ2-1; 8 bases match TRBD2. Germline V CDR1 and CDR2: SGHRS, YFSETQ. The CDR3 length is 15 residues. Trimming removed 4 bases from V and 9 bases from J; junction bases left unmatched: 12.

The J gene is TRBJ2-1, the V gene TRBV6-5, with 8 positions matching TRBD2. J gave up 9 bases and V 0 bases, and 7 bases lay outside the gene matches. The length of the CDR3 is 15 residues. Looked up from germline, CDR1 is MNHEY and CDR2 is SVGAGI. The CDR3 region is CASSYSAAGGVEQFF. For the CDR3, the DNA is TGTGCCAGCAGTTACTCGGCGGCGGGAGGAGTTGAGCAGTTCTTC.

The table lists this clone with a few counts. This rearrangement joins TRBV18 to TRBJ1-1, with TRBD1 matching over 9 bases. Germline assignment: CDR1 KGHSH and CDR2 LQKENI. The junction had 8 bases not matched to a gene; V was cut back by 6 bases and J by 3 bases. This CDR3 is built from 15 residues. CDR3 residues: CASSRTGGFDTEAFF. CDR3 sequence (DNA): TGTGCCAGCTCTCGTACAGGGGGCTTCGACACTGAAGCTTTCTTT.

The chain has TRBV19 and TRBJ1-5; no reliable D call. Trimming removed 0 bases from V and 6 bases from J, with 9 bases in between. The CDR3 extends over 14 amino acids. In germline, CDR1 is LNHDA, CDR2 SQIVND (reference sequence). CDR3 amino acids: CASSIDILSQPQHF. The CDR3 DNA reads as TGTGCCAGTAGTATAGATATATTATCTCAGCCCCAGCATTTT.

The rearrangement uses TRBV14 and TRBJ2-2; D is possibly TRBD1 (5 bases). The CDR3 runs 13 residues. Trimming pared 4 bases from V and 3 bases from J, leaving 6 bases between. Germline V gene sequence: CDR1 SGHDN, CDR2 FVKESK. Here the CDR3 reads CASSPQDTGELFF. Written as DNA, the CDR3 is TGTGCCAGCAGCCCACAGGACACCGGGGAGCTGTTTTTT.

J is TRBJ1-5 and V is TRBV7-2; D uncertain. V dropped 0 bases and J dropped 3 bases, with 12 bases sitting between them. This CDR3 has 16 residues. Germline CDR1 reads SGHTA; CDR2 reads FQGNSA. The CDR3 loop is CASSLAPGVPNQPQHF. As DNA, the CDR3 is TGTGCCAGCAGCTTAGCGCCGGGAGTCCCCAATCAGCCCCAGCATTTT.

This clone was found once. J is TRBJ1-5 and V is TRBV29-1, with a possible D match to TRBD1 (6 bases). Germline CDR1 and CDR2: SQVTM and ANQGSEA. Trimming shortened V by 6 bases and J by 5 bases, and 11 bases separated the two germline ends. CDR3 size: 12 residues. The CDR3 bases are TGCAGCGTGGGGGACAAGTATCAGCCCCAGCATTTT. As protein: CSVGDKYQPQHF.

V usage is TRBV28 and J usage is TRBJ2-5; perhaps TRBD2 as D (6 bases). The CDR3 runs 15 residues. Trimming took off 6 bases at V and 3 bases at J, with 17 bases between the two ends. CDR1 MDHEN and CDR2 SYDVKM come from the germline V gene. The CDR3 sequence is CASRPPVGGKETQYF. The CDR3 coding sequence is TGTGCCAGCAGACCCCCAGTAGGAGGGAAAGAGACCCAGTACTTC.

V usage is TRBV4-3 and J usage is TRBJ2-1; D remains ambiguous. CDR3 size: 14 residues. Per the germline V gene, CDR1 is LGHNA and CDR2 is YSLEER. Trimming removed 2 bases at V and 0 bases at J, with 5 bases between. The CDR3 sequence: CASSQPISYNEQFF. The CDR3, as DNA: TGCGCCAGCAGCCAACCCATCTCCTACAATGAGCAGTTCTTC.

The chain joins TRBV4-2 to TRBJ1-4; 11 positions match TRBD1. Per germline, CDR1 LGHNA and CDR2 YNFKEQ. Germline trimming cut 3 bases from V and 5 bases from J; bases unmatched to any gene: 8. The CDR3 sequence is 17 residues long. CDR3: CASSQRLWDRGNEKLFF. CDR3 nucleotides: TGTGCCAGCAGCCAGCGACTTTGGGACAGGGGGAATGAAAAACTGTTTTTT.

Turning to this clone: This sample includes further DNA sequences coding for the same CDR3. V usage is TRBV5-4 and J usage is TRBJ2-3; 13 bases line up with TRBD2. The V gene's germline CDR1 is SGHNT and CDR2 YYREEE (reference sequence). The CDR3 length is 15 residues. The junction had 5 bases not matched to a gene; V was cut back by 4 bases and J by 6 bases. CDR3 DNA sequence: TGTGCCAGCAGCCTAGGACTAGCGGGAGCCGATACGCAGTATTTT. This sequence encodes CASSLGLAGADTQYF.

The chain couples TRBV7-9 to TRBJ2-7; D unclear. Germline V gives CDR1 SEHNR, CDR2 FQNEAQ (reference sequence). Deletions cut 5 bases from V and 2 bases from J, with 19 bases between. CDR3 length equals 16 residues. This CDR3 is CASSPYLGTAAYEQYF. For the CDR3, the DNA is TGTGCCAGCAGCCCTTATTTGGGCACCGCCGCCTACGAGCAGTACTTC.

The J gene is TRBJ1-6, the V gene TRBV5-5, with D possibly being TRBD1 (5 bases). V gave up 0 bases and J gave up 12 bases, with 10 bases separating them. The germline CDR1 and CDR2 sequences are SGHKS and YYEKEE (reference sequence). This CDR3 is built from 13 residues. The CDR3 DNA follows: TGTGCCAGCAGCTTGGGGCCGCAGGGACCCCTCCACTTT. The encoded protein is CASSLGPQGPLHF.

The V and J genes are TRBV7-3 and TRBJ2-1; 9 nucleotides match TRBD1. Germline CDR1 SGHTA, CDR2 FQGTGA. After removal of 7 bases from V and 6 bases from J, the junction contained 7 bases not matched to a gene. CDR3 size: 14 residues. DNA for the CDR3: TGTGCCAGCAAGGCAGGGACAGGGACCAATGAGCAGTTCTTC. This sequence encodes CASKAGTGTNEQFF.

The genes are TRBV6-1 and TRBJ2-1; D gene ambiguous. Between the trimmed V and J ends, which lost 9 bases and 5 bases, there was a span of 14 bases. The CDR3 sequence is 13 residues long. Germline V lookup: CDR1 MNHNS, CDR2 SASEGT. CDR3 residues: CASSGELNNEQFF. The CDR3 DNA sequence: TGTGCCAGTTCCGGAGAACTGAACAATGAGCAGTTCTTC.

This clone was seen more than once but under ten times. This sequence joins TRBV30 and TRBJ1-2, with a possible D match to TRBD1 (6 bases). The V gene's germline CDR1 is GTSNPN and CDR2 SVGIG (reference sequence). The CDR3 spans 13 residues. Trimming removed 4 bases at V and 6 bases at J, with 15 bases between. The CDR3 nucleotides read TGTGCCTGGATGGCCAGGGGTCTCGATGGCTACACCTTC. Translated, it gives CAWMARGLDGYTF. The variable domain in full, completed from reference TRBV30 and TRBJ1-2, reads SQTIHQWPATLVQPVGSPLSLECTVEGTSNPNLYWYRQAAGRGLQLLFYSVGIGQISSEVPQNLSASRPQDRQFILSSKKLLLSDSGFYLCAWMARGLDGYTFGSGTRLTVV.

The gene calls are TRBV6-1 and TRBJ1-2, with D perhaps matching TRBD1 (6 bases). The CDR3 totals 15 residues. CDR1 is MNHNS and CDR2 is SASEGT in the germline V gene. Trimming took off 6 bases at V and 0 bases at J, with 14 bases between the two ends. CDR3 protein: CASRGDRLSNYGYTF. CDR3 nucleotide sequence: TGTGCCAGCAGGGGAGACAGGCTGTCTAACTATGGCTACACCTTC.

This chain uses TRBV6-5 with TRBJ2-1; 7 positions match TRBD2. From germline, CDR1 is MNHEY and CDR2 SVGAGI. The CDR3 runs to 14 residues. V shed 6 bases, J shed 10 bases, and the junction held 12 bases outside the gene matches. The CDR3 sequence is CASRPGTTGAEQFF. The CDR3 nucleotides read TGTGCCAGCAGACCTGGGACTACCGGAGCGGAGCAGTTCTTC.

This sequence joins TRBV4-3 and TRBJ1-2; 10 bases line up with TRBD1. The junction had 3 bases not matched to a gene; V was cut back by 3 bases and J by 2 bases. The CDR3 runs 15 residues. The germline CDR1 and CDR2 sequences are LGHNA and YSLEER. In DNA form, the CDR3 reads TGCGCCAGCAGCCATCCGGGACAGGGGAACTATGGCTACACCTTC. Translating it yields CASSHPGQGNYGYTF.

The rearrangement links TRBV9 to TRBJ2-5; D possibly corresponds to TRBD2 (6 bases). The CDR3 runs 14 residues. Trimming pared 3 bases from V and 5 bases from J, leaving 14 bases between. The V gene's germline CDR1 is SGDLS and CDR2 YYNGEE. The CDR3 nucleotides read TGTGCCAGCAGCGGCGGGGTCGTGAGGGAGACCCAGTACTTC. Translation gives CASSGGVVRETQYF.

In DNA form, the CDR3 reads TGTGCCAGCAGTCCCGCGGGATTCGAGCAGTACTTC. Its protein is CASSPAGFEQYF. The V call is TRBV28, the J call TRBJ2-7, with D perhaps TRBD2 (6 bases). V was cut by 5 bases and J by 6 bases, with 11 bases left in between. Looked up from germline, CDR1 is MDHEN and CDR2 is SYDVKM. The CDR3 has 12 residues.

This sequence joins TRBV30 and TRBJ1-1; no reliable D call. The CDR3 consists of 11 residues. The germline gives CDR1 GTSNPN, CDR2 SVGIG (reference sequence). Deletions cut 0 bases from V and 7 bases from J, with 6 bases between. The CDR3 DNA follows: TGTGCCTGGAGTGTGAGTTATGAAGCTTTCTTT. As protein: CAWSVSYEAFF.

The count of this clone is one. The gene calls are TRBV12-5 and TRBJ1-1; 8 nucleotides line up with TRBD1. Losses at the gene ends were 4 bases for V and 4 bases for J; bases not matched to a gene: 8. This CDR3 contains 15 residues. The germline V gene encodes CDR1 LGHNT and CDR2 FRNRAP. The CDR3 sequence is CASGSTRGPGTEAFF. The CDR3, as DNA: TGTGCTAGTGGTTCGACCAGGGGGCCTGGCACTGAAGCTTTCTTT.

This clone was recorded a few times. The chain employs TRBV28 and TRBJ2-1, with D hard to call. The V gene lost 5 bases and the J gene lost 8 bases, with 10 bases spanning the gap. The germline V gene encodes CDR1 MDHEN and CDR2 SYDVKM. The CDR3 is 12 amino acids. The CDR3 DNA follows: TGTGCCAGCAGTCTTCGTTTCGATGAGCAGTTCTTC. Translated: CASSLRFDEQFF. Complete variable domain (other parts from reference TRBV28 and TRBJ2-1): DVKVTQSSRYLVKRTGEKVFLECVQDMDHENMFWYRQDPGLGLRLIYFSYDVKMKEKGDIPEGYSVSREKKERFSLILESASTNQTSMYLCASSLRFDEQFFGPGTRLTVL.

The V gene is TRBV28, the J gene TRBJ1-1, with 10 bases matching TRBD1. This CDR3 contains 17 residues. Germline V CDR1 and CDR2: MDHEN, SYDVKM. V trimming: 5 bases; J trimming: 3 bases; junction bases outside the gene matches: 12. CDR3 loop: CASSRDRGRAGDTEAFF. The CDR3 DNA sequence: TGTGCCAGCAGTCGAGACAGGGGGCGGGCGGGTGACACTGAAGCTTTCTTT.

This clone was observed a single time. This sequence joins TRBV7-3 and TRBJ2-1, with D tentatively TRBD2 (5 bases). This CDR3 has 19 amino acids. Deletions cut 5 bases from V and 1 base from J, with 24 bases between. CDR1 is SGHTA and CDR2 is FQGTGA in the germline V gene. The CDR3 here is CASSPGDRSGRRSYNEQFF. The CDR3 DNA follows: TGTGCCAGCAGCCCCGGGGATAGGTCAGGTCGGAGGTCCTACAATGAGCAGTTCTTC.

The chain employs TRBV29-1 and TRBJ2-6; D possibly corresponds to TRBD2 (6 bases). Trimming removed 7 bases at V and 0 bases at J, with 13 bases between. The CDR3 covers 15 residues. CDR1 is SQVTM, CDR2 ANQGSEA, per germline. The CDR3 sequence: CSAGTPYSGANVLTF. In nucleotides, the CDR3 is TGCAGCGCCGGGACTCCCTACTCTGGGGCCAACGTCCTGACTTTC.

Only a few counts were recorded for this clone. The V call is TRBV5-1, the J call TRBJ1-2; perhaps TRBD1 as D (5 bases). Germline assignment: CDR1 SGHRS and CDR2 YFSETQ. The V gene lost 0 bases and the J gene lost 2 bases, with 11 bases spanning the gap. The CDR3 is 15 residues long. Here the CDR3 reads CASSLEPGVNYGYTF. CDR3 DNA: TGCGCCAGCAGCTTGGAACCGGGGGTCAACTATGGCTACACCTTC.